This T cell receptor beta chain was retrieved from a study of T cells expressing NK-cell markers. General observations from the study: The CD3+CD56-NKG2C+ fraction was also led by these clonotypes in a handful of donors.

Beta-chain TCR cDNA was generated via 5'RACE template switching with UMIs. With the 5' RACE reads reprocessed, TCRdb shows one record per CDR3 protein and no DNA. Recorded here are around 110,000 distinct CDR3 sequences; the top ten clones represent around 20%. A word on this clonotype: Its antigen is unidentified.

This CDR3 contains 14 residues. Specimen: blood T cells: a sorted CD56 or NKG2C T cell subset, CD4+ or CD8+ T cells, or bulk PBMC T cells (not recorded which). This chain links TRBV12-3 or TRBV12-4 with TRBJ2-5; the TCRdb call, TRBD2, lacks DNA for checking. The source of this sequence is a woman between 18 and 70 years old in good health. The CDR3: CASSLTRPLGTQYF.